The table lists the clone carrying this T cell receptor beta chain with a few counts. This sample was taken from a study of CD8+ T cells in alopecia areata. V lost 3 bases and J lost 1, with 9 bases in between. This CDR3 spans 14 amino acids. Germline values: CDR1 LNHDA, CDR2 SQIVND (reference sequence). cDNA prepared by RNA extraction and subsequent reverse transcription served as the template for sequencing. Repertoires were generated with immunoSEQ multiplex PCR, while TCRdb's copy carries only in-frame clones and drops some. The data contain around 150,000 clones, 65% to 90% of them singletons. The treatment here: oral pan-JAK inhibitor, 5-10 mg twice daily.

The receptor's source is a human donor with alopecia areata. This chain uses TRBV19 with TRBJ1-1; unclear D gene. This material consisted of CD8+ T cells sorted from blood, taken at week 4, from a patient treated with tofacitinib. CDR3 in DNA: TGTGCCAGTAGTATTTGGGGAGAGAACACTGAAGCTTTCTTT. It yields the protein CASSIWGENTEAFF. The entire variable domain, with the rest obtained from reference TRBV19 and TRBJ1-1, is as follows: DGGITQSPKYLFRKEGQNVTLSCEQNLNHDAMYWYRQDPGQGLRLIYYSQIVNDFQKGDIAEGYSVSREKKESFPLTVTSAQKNPTAFYLCASSIWGENTEAFFGQGTRLTVV.